This is a list of T cell receptor beta chains from one sample in a study of T-cell memory formation after mild COVID-19. MiXCR was run by TCRdb on the 5' RACE reads, yielding one entry per CDR3 protein. The sample has over 400,000 distinct CDR3 sequences; 20% to 30% are singletons. Sequencing used PBMCs or a T cell subset sorted from them (not recorded which). The receptors derive from an adult woman who had mild COVID-19 (a few samples of this study predate the infection). Cell type and time point are not known. CDR3s include the opening cysteine and the closing phenylalanine or tryptophan. D genes are given only for firm matches. Clone size is not always given. Where it is, it says once, few, many or a class for expanded clones.

CDR3nt | CDR3aa | v_gene | abundance | d_gene | j_gene
TGTGCCAGCCGGGTCGGACCCTCCTACGAGCAGTACTTC | CASRVGPSYEQYF | TRBV6-1 | many | - | TRBJ2-7
TGTGCCAGCAGCTTAACGGAGAGGGAGACCCAGTACTTC | CASSLTERETQYF | TRBV7-6 | - | - | TRBJ2-5
TGCAGTGCCGGGGGACTAGCGGGCTTTCATCGGCTCAATGAGCAGTTCTTC | CSAGGLAGFHRLNEQFF | TRBV20-1 | - | TRBD2 | TRBJ2-1
TGTGCCAGCACCCCCACAGGGGGTCAAGAGACCCAGTACTTC | CASTPTGGQETQYF | TRBV12-3/TRBV12-4 | few | TRBD1 | TRBJ2-5
TGTGCCAGCAGCCAAGATCAGGACACAGGGAACCTCTACGAGCAGTACTTC | CASSQDQDTGNLYEQYF | TRBV4-2 | - | - | TRBJ2-7
TGTGCCAGCAGCGTGCAAGGTTCCCTCTACAATGAGCAGTTCTTC | CASSVQGSLYNEQFF | TRBV9 | many | - | TRBJ2-1
TGTGCCATCAGTGAGTCTGCCGGGACTAACTCCTACGAGCAGTACTTC | CAISESAGTNSYEQYF | TRBV10-3 | few | TRBD2 | TRBJ2-7
TGCAGCGTTGAAGTCGGGGGACAGGCCCTCTACGAGCAGTACTTC | CSVEVGGQALYEQYF | TRBV29-1 | - | TRBD1 | TRBJ2-7
TGTGCCACCAGTGATGAGGACAAAAACACAGATACGCAGTATTTT | CATSDEDKNTDTQYF | TRBV24-1 | many | - | TRBJ2-3
TGTGCCAGCAGCTTAGAGGTCGGGAGATCCGATACGCAGTATTTT | CASSLEVGRSDTQYF | TRBV7-2 | few | - | TRBJ2-3
TGTGCCAGCAGTTTTCGAGGCGAGCAGTACTTC | CASSFRGEQYF | TRBV12-3/TRBV12-4 | - | - | TRBJ2-7
TGTGCCAGCAGTTTTAGCCAGGGTGGCTCACCCCTCCACTTT | CASSFSQGGSPLHF | TRBV12-3/TRBV12-4 | few | - | TRBJ1-6
TGCGCCAGCAGCCAAGATAGGCTAGCGGGGTACAATGAGCAGTTCTTC | CASSQDRLAGYNEQFF | TRBV4-1 | many | TRBD2 | TRBJ2-1
TGTGCCAGCAGCTTAGATGGTCTAGCGATCTACGAGCAGTACTTC | CASSLDGLAIYEQYF | TRBV11-2 | few | - | TRBJ2-7
TGTGCCAGCAGCCAAGAGGGGAGCATCCTTTACAATGAGCAGTTCTTC | CASSQEGSILYNEQFF | TRBV3-1 | - | - | TRBJ2-1
TGCGCCAGCACGGATAGCGGGGGGGCAGCCTACAATGAGCAGTTCTTC | CASTDSGGAAYNEQFF | TRBV5-1 | - | TRBD2 | TRBJ2-1
TGCAGCGTCCGGAGAACAGGGGACGAGCAGTACTTC | CSVRRTGDEQYF | TRBV29-1 | - | TRBD1 | TRBJ2-7
TGTGCCAGCAGCTACGGGACTAGCGGGGGGGGTTCCGATGAGCAGTTCTTC | CASSYGTSGGGSDEQFF | TRBV7-2 | - | TRBD2 | TRBJ2-1
TGTGCCTCCACAGCTTTCCCTGGAGCAGATACGCAGTATTTT | CASTAFPGADTQYF | TRBV3-1 | few | - | TRBJ2-3
TGTGCCAGCAGTCAAATACCATTCAGAGAGGATAGCAATCAGCCCCAGCATTTT | CASSQIPFREDSNQPQHF | TRBV27 | - | - | TRBJ1-5
TGTGCCAGCAGAGATAGCGGGGCGCTCAATGAGCAGTTCTTC | CASRDSGALNEQFF | TRBV11-2 | - | TRBD2 | TRBJ2-1
TGTGCCAGCAGCTTGGGGACTAGCTCCTACGAGCAGTACTTC | CASSLGTSSYEQYF | TRBV5-1 | many | TRBD2 | TRBJ2-7
TGTGCCAGCAGCTTATTAGACAGGGAGTTCACCGGGGAGCTGTTTTTT | CASSLLDREFTGELFF | TRBV7-3 | - | TRBD1 | TRBJ2-2
TGTGCCAGCAGCCAAGCCCGGACAGGGGGGGAGACCCAGTACTTC | CASSQARTGGETQYF | TRBV14 | - | TRBD1 | TRBJ2-5
TGTGCCAGCAGTTCATTCACAGGGGGCGAAAGGTCACCCCTCCACTTT | CASSSFTGGERSPLHF | TRBV6-5 | - | TRBD1 | TRBJ1-6
TGTGCCAGCAGCTCCCCTAGCGGGGTCCAAGAGACCCAGTACTTC | CASSSPSGVQETQYF | TRBV9 | many | TRBD2 | TRBJ2-5
TGTGCCAGCAGCTTAGCCGGGGGTAGGGGAGAGACCCAGTACTTC | CASSLAGGRGETQYF | TRBV7-9 | few | - | TRBJ2-5
TGTGCCAGCAGCCAAGAAGGACTAGCGGTAATCACAGATACGCAGTATTTT | CASSQEGLAVITDTQYF | TRBV14 | - | TRBD2 | TRBJ2-3
TGTGCCAGCAGCTCCGTTGTGGCAGATACGCAGTATTTT | CASSSVVADTQYF | TRBV11-2 | few | - | TRBJ2-3
TGCGCCAGCAGCTCCGACTTAAGTCTCACCGGGGAGCTGTTTTTT | CASSSDLSLTGELFF | TRBV5-1 | few | - | TRBJ2-2
TGCAGCGCTAAACAGGGGCTCACTGAAGCTTTCTTT | CSAKQGLTEAFF | TRBV29-1 | few | TRBD1 | TRBJ1-1
TGCGCCAGCAGCCAAGGCCCGACGGTGAACTATGGCTACACCTTC | CASSQGPTVNYGYTF | TRBV4-1 | few | - | TRBJ1-2
TGTGCCAGCAGCTTAGCCATCGGTTCCGGGGAGCTGTTTTTT | CASSLAIGSGELFF | TRBV7-9 | few | - | TRBJ2-2
TGCGCCAGCAGCCAAGATCGGGGGGGTAACACTGAAGCTTTCTTT | CASSQDRGGNTEAFF | TRBV4-1 | few | - | TRBJ1-1
TGTGCTAGCCCCGCCTGGCCGAGTCTGGGACCCAGAAACACCGGGGAGCTGTTTTTT | CASPAWPSLGPRNTGELFF | TRBV7-7 | few | - | TRBJ2-2
TGTGCCAGCAGCACATCTAGCGGGGGAATCTACGAGCAGTACTTC | CASSTSSGGIYEQYF | TRBV6-5 | - | TRBD2 | TRBJ2-7
TGTGCCAGCAAGGAGGGTCCGGGCTATGGCTACACCTTC | CASKEGPGYGYTF | TRBV12-3/TRBV12-4 | few | - | TRBJ1-2
TGTGCCAGCAGGGAGGGCAGCGGGGGAAACCAAGAGACCCAGTACTTC | CASREGSGGNQETQYF | TRBV6-5 | few | TRBD2 | TRBJ2-5
TGTGCCAGCAGCCTCGAGGGGGGGCGAGGTGCCGAGCAGTACTTC | CASSLEGGRGAEQYF | TRBV7-9 | - | - | TRBJ2-7
TGTGCCACCAGGACTAGCTCTACCACAGATACGCAGTATTTT | CATRTSSTTDTQYF | TRBV6-6 | few | TRBD2 | TRBJ2-3
TGCAGTGCTAGAAGTACCAGGGGGCCTGAGCAGTTCTTC | CSARSTRGPEQFF | TRBV20-1 | - | TRBD1 | TRBJ2-1
TGTGCCAGCAGCGGCAGAGGGGGGACAGATACGCAGTATTTT | CASSGRGGTDTQYF | TRBV4-2 | - | - | TRBJ2-3
TGTGCCAGCAGCTTCCGAGCCCGTTATAATTCACCCCTCCACTTT | CASSFRARYNSPLHF | TRBV7-3 | few | - | TRBJ1-6
TGTGCCAGCAGCAATGGAAGGGGATTGGTTTACGAGCAGTACTTC | CASSNGRGLVYEQYF | TRBV21-1 | - | - | TRBJ2-7
TGCAGTGCTAGGCCCGCCGACAGGGGGGACACTGAAGCTTTCTTT | CSARPADRGDTEAFF | TRBV20-1 | - | TRBD1 | TRBJ1-1
TGTGCCAGCAGCGTAGATGGCAGGGGTCAGCCCCAGCATTTT | CASSVDGRGQPQHF | TRBV9 | - | - | TRBJ1-5
TGCGCCAGCAGCCCTCCAAGGGCCTCCTCCCCCTACGAGCAGTACTTC | CASSPPRASSPYEQYF | TRBV4-1 | few | - | TRBJ2-7
TGCGCCAGCAGCTGGACTAGCGGGAGGGCAGTTTCCTCCTACGAGCAGTACTTC | CASSWTSGRAVSSYEQYF | TRBV5-1 | few | TRBD2 | TRBJ2-7
TGTGCCACCCAGAGGGAGGCAGGGGGATACAATGAGCAGTTCTTC | CATQREAGGYNEQFF | TRBV27 | - | - | TRBJ2-1
TGTGCCAGCAGCCAAGGTATAGGCGGGGCTAGCACAGATACGCAGTATTTT | CASSQGIGGASTDTQYF | TRBV3-1 | - | - | TRBJ2-3
TGTGCCAGCAGCACCCCGGGGTTCGAATTT | CASSTPGFEF | TRBV12-3/TRBV12-4 | - | - | TRBJ1-3
TGTGCCAGCAGCTTAGTACTCGACACCACCTACGAGCAGTACTTC | CASSLVLDTTYEQYF | TRBV7-9 | few | - | TRBJ2-7
TGTGCCATCAGTGAGTCGAGACAGGGCGGCATGAACACTGAAGCTTTCTTT | CAISESRQGGMNTEAFF | TRBV10-3 | - | TRBD1 | TRBJ1-1